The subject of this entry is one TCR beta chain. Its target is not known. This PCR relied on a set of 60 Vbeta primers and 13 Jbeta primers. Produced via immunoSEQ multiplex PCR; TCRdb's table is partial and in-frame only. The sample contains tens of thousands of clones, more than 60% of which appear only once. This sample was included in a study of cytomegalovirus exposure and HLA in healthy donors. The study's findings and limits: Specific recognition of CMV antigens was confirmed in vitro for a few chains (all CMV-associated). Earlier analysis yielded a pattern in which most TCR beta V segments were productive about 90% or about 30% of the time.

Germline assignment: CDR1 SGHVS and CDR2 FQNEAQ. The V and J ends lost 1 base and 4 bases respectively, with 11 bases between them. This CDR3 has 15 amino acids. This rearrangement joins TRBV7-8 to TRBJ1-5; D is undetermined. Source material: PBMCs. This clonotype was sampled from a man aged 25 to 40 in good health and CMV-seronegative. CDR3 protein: CASSLGPPQNQPQHF. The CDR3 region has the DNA TGTGCCAGCAGCTTAGGCCCCCCGCAGAATCAGCCCCAGCATTTT.